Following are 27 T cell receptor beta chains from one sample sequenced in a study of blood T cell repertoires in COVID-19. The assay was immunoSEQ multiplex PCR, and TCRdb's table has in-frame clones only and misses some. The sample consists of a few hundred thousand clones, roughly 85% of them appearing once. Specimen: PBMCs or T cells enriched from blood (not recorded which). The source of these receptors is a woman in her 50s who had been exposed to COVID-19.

DNA of the CDR3: TGTGCCAGCAGTGAATGGGGCGGGGTCACAGATACGCAGTATTTT. It is translated as CASSEWGGVTDTQYF. The J gene is TRBJ2-3, the V gene TRBV25-1; tentative D call: TRBD2 (6 bases). The CDR3 length is 15 residues. V shed 1 base and J shed 2 bases, with 10 bases lying between them. Germline-derived CDR1 and CDR2 are MGHDK and SYGVNS.

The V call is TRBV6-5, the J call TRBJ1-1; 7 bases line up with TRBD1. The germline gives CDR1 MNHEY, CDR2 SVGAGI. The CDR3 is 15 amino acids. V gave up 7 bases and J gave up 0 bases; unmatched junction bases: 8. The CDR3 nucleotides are TGTGCCAGCAAACCCGGAGGGGGCATGAACACTGAAGCTTTCTTT. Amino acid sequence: CASKPGGGMNTEAFF.

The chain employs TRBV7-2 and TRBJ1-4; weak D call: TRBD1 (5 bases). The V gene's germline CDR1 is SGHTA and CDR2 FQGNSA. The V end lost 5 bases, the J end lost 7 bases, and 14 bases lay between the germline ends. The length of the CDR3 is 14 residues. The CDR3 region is CASSQAQGVEKLFF. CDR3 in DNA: TGTGCCAGCAGCCAGGCCCAGGGTGTTGAAAAACTGTTTTTT. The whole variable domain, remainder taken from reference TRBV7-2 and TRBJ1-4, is GAGVSQSPSNKVTEKGKDVELRCDPISGHTALYWYRQSLGQGLEFLIYFQGNSAPDKSGLPSDRFSAERTGGSVSTLTIQRTQQEDSAVYLCASSQAQGVEKLFFGSGTQLSVL.

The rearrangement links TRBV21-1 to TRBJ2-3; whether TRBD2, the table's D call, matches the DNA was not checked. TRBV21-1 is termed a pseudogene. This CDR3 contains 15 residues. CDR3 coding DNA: TGTGCCAGCAGCAAAGTGGGGGGAAAGACAGATACGCAGTATTTT. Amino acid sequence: CASSKVGGKTDTQYF.

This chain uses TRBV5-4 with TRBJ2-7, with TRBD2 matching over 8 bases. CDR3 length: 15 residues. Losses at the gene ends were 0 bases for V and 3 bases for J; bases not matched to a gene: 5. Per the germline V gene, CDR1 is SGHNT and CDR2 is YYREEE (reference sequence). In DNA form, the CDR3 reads TGTGCCAGCAGCTTGGCCGGGGGGGGAGTCTACGAGCAGTACTTC. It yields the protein CASSLAGGGVYEQYF.

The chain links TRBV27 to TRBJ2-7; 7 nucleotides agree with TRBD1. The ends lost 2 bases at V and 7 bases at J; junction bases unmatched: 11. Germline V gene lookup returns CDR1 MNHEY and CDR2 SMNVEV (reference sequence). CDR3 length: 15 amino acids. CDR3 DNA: TGTGCCAGCAGTTTAGGATTCAGGGGGAGTAGGGAGCAGTACTTC. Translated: CASSLGFRGSREQYF.

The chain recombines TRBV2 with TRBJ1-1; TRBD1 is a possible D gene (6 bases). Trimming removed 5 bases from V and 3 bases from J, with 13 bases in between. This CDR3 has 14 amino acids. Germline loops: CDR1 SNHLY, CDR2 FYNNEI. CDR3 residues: CASSFRHRDTEAFF. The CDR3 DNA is TGTGCCAGCAGTTTTAGGCACAGGGACACTGAAGCTTTCTTT. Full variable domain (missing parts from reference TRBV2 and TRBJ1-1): EPEVTQTPSHQVTQMGQEVILRCVPISNHLYFYWYRQILGQKVEFLVSFYNNEISEKSEIFDDQFSVERPDGSNFTLKIRSTKLEDSAMYFCASSFRHRDTEAFFGQGTRLTVV.

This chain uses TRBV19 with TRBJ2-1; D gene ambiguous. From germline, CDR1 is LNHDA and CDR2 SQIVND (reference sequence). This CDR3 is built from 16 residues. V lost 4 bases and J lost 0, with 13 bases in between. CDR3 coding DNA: TGTGCCAGTAGTACTACACTATCAAGCTCCTACAATGAGCAGTTCTTC. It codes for CASSTTLSSSYNEQFF.

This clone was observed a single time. The CDR3 DNA reads as TGTGCCAGCAGCGTAAGGCCGGACAGTTACACTGAAGCTTTCTTT. This sequence encodes CASSVRPDSYTEAFF. This chain uses TRBV9 with TRBJ1-1, with D perhaps TRBD1 (6 bases). V shed 1 base and J shed 3 bases, with 13 bases lying between them. Per the germline V gene, CDR1 is SGDLS and CDR2 is YYNGEE. The CDR3 totals 15 residues.

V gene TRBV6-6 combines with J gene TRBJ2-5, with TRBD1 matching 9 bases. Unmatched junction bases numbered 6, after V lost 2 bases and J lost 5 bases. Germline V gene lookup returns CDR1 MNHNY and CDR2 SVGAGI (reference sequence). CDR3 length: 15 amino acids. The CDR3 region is CASSYVDRGGETQYF. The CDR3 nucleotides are TGTGCCAGCAGTTACGTGGACAGGGGAGGGGAGACCCAGTACTTC.

The CDR3 DNA follows: TGTGCCAGCAGTCCCGGACTGAGCAATCAGCCCCAGCATTTT. It translates to CASSPGLSNQPQHF. This chain uses TRBV25-1 with TRBJ1-5; D unresolved. Looked up from germline, CDR1 is MGHDK and CDR2 is SYGVNS. This CDR3 has 14 amino acids. V was pared by 5 bases and J by 1 base, with 9 bases between.

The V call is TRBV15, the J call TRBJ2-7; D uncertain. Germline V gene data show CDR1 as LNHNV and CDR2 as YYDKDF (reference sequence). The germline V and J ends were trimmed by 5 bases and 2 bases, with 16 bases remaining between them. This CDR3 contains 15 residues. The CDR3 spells CATSSDLERTYEQYF. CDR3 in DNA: TGTGCCACCAGCTCAGATCTCGAGCGTACCTACGAGCAGTACTTC.

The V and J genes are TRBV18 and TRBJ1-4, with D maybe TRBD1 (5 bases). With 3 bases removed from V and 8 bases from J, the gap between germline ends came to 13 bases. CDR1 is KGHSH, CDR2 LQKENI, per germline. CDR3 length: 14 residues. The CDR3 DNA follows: TGTGCCAGCTCACCGGGACCTCGGGAGGAAAAACTGTTTTTT. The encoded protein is CASSPGPREEKLFF.

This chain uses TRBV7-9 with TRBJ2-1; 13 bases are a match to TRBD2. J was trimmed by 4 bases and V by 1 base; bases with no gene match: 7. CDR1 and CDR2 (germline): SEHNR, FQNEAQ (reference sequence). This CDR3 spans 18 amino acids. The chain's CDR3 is CASSLGATSGGLYNEQFF. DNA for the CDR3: TGTGCCAGCAGCTTAGGGGCGACTAGCGGGGGGTTATACAATGAGCAGTTCTTC.

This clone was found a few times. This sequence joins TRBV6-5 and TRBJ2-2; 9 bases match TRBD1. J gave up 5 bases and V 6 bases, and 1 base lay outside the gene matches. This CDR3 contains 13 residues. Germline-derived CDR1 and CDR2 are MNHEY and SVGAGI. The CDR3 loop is CASSGQGTGELFF. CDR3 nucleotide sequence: TGTGCCAGCAGCGGACAGGGGACCGGGGAGCTGTTTTTT.

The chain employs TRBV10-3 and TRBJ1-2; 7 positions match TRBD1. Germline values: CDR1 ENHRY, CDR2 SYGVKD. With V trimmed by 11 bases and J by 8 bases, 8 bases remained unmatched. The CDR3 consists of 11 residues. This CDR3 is CAASGTAGYTF. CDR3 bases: TGTGCCGCCTCCGGGACAGCCGGCTACACCTTC.

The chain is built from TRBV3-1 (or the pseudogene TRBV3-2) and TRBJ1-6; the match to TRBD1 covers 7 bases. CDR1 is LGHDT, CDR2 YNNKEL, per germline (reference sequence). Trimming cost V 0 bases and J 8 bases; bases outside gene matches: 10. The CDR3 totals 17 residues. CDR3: CASSQERGNRGYSPLHF. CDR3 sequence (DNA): TGTGCCAGCAGCCAAGAAAGGGGGAACAGGGGCTATTCACCCCTCCACTTT.

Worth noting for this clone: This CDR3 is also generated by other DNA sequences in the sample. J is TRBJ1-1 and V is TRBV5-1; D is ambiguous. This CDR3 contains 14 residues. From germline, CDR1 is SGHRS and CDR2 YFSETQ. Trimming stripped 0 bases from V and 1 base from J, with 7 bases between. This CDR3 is CASSLVGSNTEAFF. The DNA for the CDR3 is TGCGCCAGCAGCTTGGTGGGCTCGAACACTGAAGCTTTCTTT.

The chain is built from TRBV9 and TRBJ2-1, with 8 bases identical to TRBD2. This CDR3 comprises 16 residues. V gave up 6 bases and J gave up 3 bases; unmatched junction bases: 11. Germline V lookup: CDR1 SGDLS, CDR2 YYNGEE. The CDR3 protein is CASNKSPGLDYNEQFF. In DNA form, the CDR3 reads TGTGCCAGCAACAAGTCGCCGGGACTAGACTACAATGAGCAGTTCTTC.

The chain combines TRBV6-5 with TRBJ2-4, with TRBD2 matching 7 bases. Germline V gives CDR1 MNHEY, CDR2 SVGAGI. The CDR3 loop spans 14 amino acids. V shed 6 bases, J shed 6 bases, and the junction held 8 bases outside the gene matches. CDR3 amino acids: CASRPSGGGNIQYF. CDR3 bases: TGTGCCAGCAGACCCAGTGGGGGGGGAAACATTCAGTACTTC.

CDR3 sequence: CASSLSSGGNEQFF. DNA for the CDR3: TGTGCCAGCAGCTTATCTAGCGGGGGCAATGAGCAGTTCTTC. The V call is TRBV11-2, the J call TRBJ2-1, with 10 bases that match TRBD2. There are 14 residues in the CDR3. V shed 2 bases and J 6 bases; nucleotides not matched to a gene: 1. Germline values: CDR1 SGHAT, CDR2 FQNNGV.

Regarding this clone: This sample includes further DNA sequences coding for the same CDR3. Written as DNA, the CDR3 is TGTGCCAGCAGCCCCGGGGCCTACGAGCAGTACTTC. Its translation is CASSPGAYEQYF. V is TRBV5-6 and J is TRBJ2-7; maybe TRBD2 (5 bases). Germline CDR1 SGHDT, CDR2 YYEEEE. The CDR3 runs to 12 residues. Between the trimmed V and J ends, which lost 4 bases and 2 bases, there was a span of 7 bases.

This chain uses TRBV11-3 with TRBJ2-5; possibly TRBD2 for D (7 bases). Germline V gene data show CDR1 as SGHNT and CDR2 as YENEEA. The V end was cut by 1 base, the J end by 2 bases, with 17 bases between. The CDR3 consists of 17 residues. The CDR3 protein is CASSLGRGGLRQETQYF. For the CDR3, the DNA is TGTGCCAGCAGCTTAGGAAGGGGGGGCCTAAGGCAAGAGACCCAGTACTTC.

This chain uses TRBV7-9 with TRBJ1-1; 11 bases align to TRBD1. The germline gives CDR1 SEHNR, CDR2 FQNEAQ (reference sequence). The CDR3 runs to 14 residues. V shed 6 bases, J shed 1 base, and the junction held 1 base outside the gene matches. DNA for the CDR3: TGTGCCAGCAGGGGGACAGGGGGGAACACTGAAGCTTTCTTT. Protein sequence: CASRGTGGNTEAFF.

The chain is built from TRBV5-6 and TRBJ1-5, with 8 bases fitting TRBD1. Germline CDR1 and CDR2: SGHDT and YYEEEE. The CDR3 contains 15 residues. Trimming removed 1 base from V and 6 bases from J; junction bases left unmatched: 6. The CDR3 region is CASSLRGTGSQPQHF. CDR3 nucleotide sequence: TGTGCCAGCAGCTTGAGAGGGACAGGTTCTCAGCCCCAGCATTTT.

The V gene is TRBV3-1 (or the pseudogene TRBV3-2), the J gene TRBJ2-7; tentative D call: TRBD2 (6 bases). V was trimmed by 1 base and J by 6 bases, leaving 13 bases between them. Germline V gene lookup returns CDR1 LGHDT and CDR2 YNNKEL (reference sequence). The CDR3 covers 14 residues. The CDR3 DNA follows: TGTGCCAGCAGCCAAGGCGGGACCCACCGCGAGCAGTACTTC. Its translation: CASSQGGTHREQYF.

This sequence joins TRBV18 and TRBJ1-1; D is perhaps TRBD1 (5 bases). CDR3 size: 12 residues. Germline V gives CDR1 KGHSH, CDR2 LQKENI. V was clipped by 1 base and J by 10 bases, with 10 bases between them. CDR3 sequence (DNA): TGTGCCAGCTCACCACAGGGGCAGCGAGCTTTCTTT. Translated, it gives CASSPQGQRAFF.